This entry lists 20 T cell receptor beta chains sequenced from one sample in a study of cytomegalovirus exposure and HLA in healthy donors. It was with 60 Vbeta and 13 Jbeta primers that the PCR ran. Repertoires were generated with immunoSEQ multiplex PCR, while TCRdb's copy carries only in-frame clones and drops some. Altogether 85,000 to 100,000 clones are present, approximately 72% being singletons, with the ten largest covering over 6%. The sample taken for sequencing was PBMCs. Receptor source: a man aged 35 to 55 in good health and CMV-seropositive.

The rearrangement links TRBV4-3 to TRBJ1-5, with D perhaps matching TRBD1 (6 bases). Deletions cut 0 bases from V and 0 bases from J, with 12 bases between. The CDR3 has 17 residues. CDR1 is LGHNA and CDR2 is YSLEER in the germline V gene. The CDR3 is CASSQDYRVFSNQPQHF. CDR3 coding DNA: TGCGCCAGCAGCCAAGACTACAGGGTTTTTAGCAATCAGCCCCAGCATTTT.

This clone was counted only a few times. The gene calls are TRBV5-6 and TRBJ2-3; D gene ambiguous. V lost 4 bases, J lost 1 base, and 13 bases lay in between. Germline values: CDR1 SGHDT, CDR2 YYEEEE. This CDR3 is 15 amino acids long. CDR3 amino acids: CASSVTEIGTDTQYF. CDR3 coding DNA: TGTGCCAGCAGCGTAACAGAGATTGGCACAGATACGCAGTATTTT.

The gene calls are TRBV9 and TRBJ2-5, with D possibly matching TRBD2 (5 bases). The CDR3 runs to 15 residues. The germline CDR1 and CDR2 sequences are SGDLS and YYNGEE. V lost 3 bases, J lost 2 bases, and 14 bases lay in between. The chain's CDR3 is CASSDGGGQQETQYF. CDR3 in DNA: TGTGCCAGCAGCGACGGTGGCGGGCAGCAAGAGACCCAGTACTTC.

The V and J genes are TRBV29-1 and TRBJ2-7; 8 bases fit TRBD2. The CDR3 covers 15 residues. CDR1 SQVTM and CDR2 ANQGSEA come from the germline V gene. Unmatched junction bases numbered 16, after V lost 5 bases and J lost 7 bases. CDR3 amino acids: CSVLSGRGLSGEQYF. The CDR3 coding sequence is TGCAGCGTTCTAAGCGGGAGAGGCCTCTCGGGAGAGCAGTACTTC.

This clone was seen once. V and J are TRBV5-1 and TRBJ2-3, with D possibly being TRBD2 (6 bases). The CDR3 has 14 amino acids. The germline V and J ends were trimmed by 5 bases and 2 bases, with 12 bases remaining between them. Germline values: CDR1 SGHRS, CDR2 YFSETQ. This CDR3 reads CASRSAGITDTQYF. CDR3 nucleotide sequence: TGCGCCAGCAGATCAGCGGGCATCACAGATACGCAGTATTTT.

There are a few counts of this clone. The chain carries TRBV6-5 and TRBJ1-4; D perhaps matches TRBD1 (6 bases). The length of the CDR3 is 15 residues. From germline, CDR1 is MNHEY and CDR2 SVGAGI. Trimming shortened V by 1 base and J by 6 bases, and 12 bases separated the two germline ends. The DNA of the CDR3 is TGTGCCAGCAGTTACTGGCCAGGGGCCCATGAAAAACTGTTTTTT. Translating gives CASSYWPGAHEKLFF.

This clone has only a few counts. The chain uses TRBV21-1 and TRBJ2-1; TRBD1, the table's D call, was not compared with the DNA. TRBV21-1 is a documented pseudogene. This CDR3 is 15 amino acids long. The CDR3 DNA reads as TGTGCCAGCAGCAAAGGAGGGACAGAGGAAAATGAGCAGTTCTTC. This sequence encodes CASSKGGTEENEQFF.

This chain connects TRBV10-3 to TRBJ2-3, with TRBD2 identical over 8 bases. Trimming at V came to 4 bases and at J to 0 bases, leaving 9 bases not matched to a gene. This CDR3 has 17 residues. Germline V gene sequence: CDR1 ENHRY, CDR2 SYGVKD. The CDR3 sequence is CAISAPSGRLSTDTQYF. The CDR3, as DNA: TGTGCCATCAGTGCGCCTAGCGGGCGGCTTAGCACAGATACGCAGTATTTT.

This clone has more than one count but fewer than ten. V and J are TRBV4-1 and TRBJ1-4; D ambiguous. Germline V gene sequence: CDR1 MGHRA, CDR2 YSYEKL. Trimming took off 1 base at V and 6 bases at J, with 9 bases between the two ends. There are 14 residues in the CDR3. CDR3 DNA sequence: TGCGCCAGCAGCCAAGTGTCCGAGGATGAAAAACTGTTTTTT. Protein sequence: CASSQVSEDEKLFF.

About this clone: The same CDR3 can be traced to other DNA sequences in this sample. The chain uses TRBV18 and TRBJ2-7, with 8 bases aligning to TRBD1. Germline V CDR1 and CDR2: KGHSH, LQKENI. This CDR3 comprises 13 residues. V was pared by 3 bases and J by 5 bases, with 3 bases of the junction left unmatched. In DNA, the CDR3 is TGTGCCAGCTCACCCGGACAGGGAGACGAGCAGTACTTC. It is translated as CASSPGQGDEQYF.

The chain uses TRBV7-9 and TRBJ2-1; TRBD2 is a possible D gene (5 bases). Between the trimmed V and J ends, which lost 5 bases and 7 bases, there was a span of 12 bases. This CDR3 comprises 13 residues. Germline CDR1 and CDR2: SEHNR and FQNEAQ (reference sequence). Here the CDR3 reads CASSGGRANEQFF. DNA for the CDR3: TGTGCCAGCAGCGGAGGCAGAGCGAATGAGCAGTTCTTC.

The rearrangement uses TRBV2 and TRBJ1-4; perhaps TRBD1 as D (5 bases). This CDR3 spans 14 amino acids. Germline lookup yields CDR1 SNHLY and CDR2 FYNNEI. V gave up 7 bases and J gave up 3 bases, with 12 bases separating them. The CDR3: CASKNDRSNEKLFF. DNA for the CDR3: TGTGCCAGCAAAAACGACAGATCTAATGAAAAACTGTTTTTT.

V is TRBV18 and J is TRBJ2-5, with 8 bases identical to TRBD1. Germline loops: CDR1 KGHSH, CDR2 LQKENI. V shed 3 bases and J 5 bases; nucleotides not matched to a gene: 2. The CDR3 loop spans 13 amino acids. The CDR3 spells CASSPDRAETQYF. The DNA of the CDR3 is TGTGCCAGCTCACCGGACAGGGCGGAGACCCAGTACTTC.

The chain carries TRBV19 and TRBJ1-3; 7 bases are a match to TRBD1. The germline V gene has CDR1 LNHDA and CDR2 SQIVND (reference sequence). The CDR3 loop spans 15 amino acids. V gave up 3 bases and J gave up 2 bases; unmatched junction bases: 4. Here the CDR3 reads CASSITTGPGNTIYF. The CDR3 DNA reads as TGTGCCAGTAGTATTACGACAGGGCCTGGAAACACCATATATTTT.

This clone was detected a few times. This same CDR3 is encoded by further DNA sequences in the sample. This chain connects TRBV27 to TRBJ2-7, with D possibly matching TRBD2 (6 bases). Trimming took off 2 bases at V and 3 bases at J, with 8 bases between the two ends. This CDR3 has 13 residues. Germline CDR1 reads MNHEY; CDR2 reads SMNVEV (reference sequence). CDR3 in amino acids: CASSLAGYYEQYF. Written as DNA, the CDR3 is TGTGCCAGCAGTTTAGCGGGGTACTACGAGCAGTACTTC.

The chain joins TRBV28 to TRBJ2-7; no reliable D call. CDR3 length: 13 amino acids. Germline-derived CDR1 and CDR2 are MDHEN and SYDVKM. Trimming pared 3 bases from V and 6 bases from J, leaving 12 bases between. This chain's CDR3 is CASSFPPPGEQYF. Written as DNA, the CDR3 is TGTGCCAGCAGTTTCCCGCCTCCGGGCGAGCAGTACTTC. Variable domain in full (rest from reference TRBV28 and TRBJ2-7): DVKVTQSSRYLVKRTGEKVFLECVQDMDHENMFWYRQDPGLGLRLIYFSYDVKMKEKGDIPEGYSVSREKKERFSLILESASTNQTSMYLCASSFPPPGEQYFGPGTRLTVT.

This chain connects TRBV6-5 to TRBJ2-5, with TRBD2 matching over 9 bases. TRBJ2-7 explains the end of the DNA better; the J call may be wrong. The CDR3 is 13 residues long. The germline gives CDR1 MNHEY, CDR2 SVGAGI. For the CDR3, the DNA is TGTGCCAGCAGTCGCGGGAGGGCCTACGAGCAGTACTTC. Translation: CASSRGRAYEQYF.

The chain couples TRBV7-2 to TRBJ2-1; 7 nucleotides agree with TRBD2. V lost 1 base, J lost 4 bases, and 4 bases stayed unmatched. CDR3 length: 15 amino acids. Looked up from germline, CDR1 is SGHTA and CDR2 is FQGNSA. The CDR3 reads CASSLVGLQYNEQFF. The CDR3 nucleotides read TGTGCCAGCAGCTTAGTGGGACTACAATACAATGAGCAGTTCTTC.

The DNA for the CDR3 is TGTGCCAGCAGTTTAAGAGCGAAGCGGGAGGATAGAAATGAGCAGTTCTTC. Protein sequence: CASSLRAKREDRNEQFF. V and J are TRBV27 and TRBJ2-1; 9 bases are a match to TRBD2. Germline CDR1 and CDR2: MNHEY and SMNVEV (reference sequence). Trimming removed 2 bases from V and 7 bases from J; junction bases left unmatched: 12. The CDR3 runs to 17 residues.

The J gene is TRBJ2-7, the V gene TRBV11-3; tentative D call: TRBD2 (5 bases). CDR1 and CDR2 from the germline V gene are SGHNT and YENEEA. This CDR3 spans 13 amino acids. Trimming took off 1 base at V and 6 bases at J, with 10 bases between the two ends. The CDR3 loop reads CASSLGTSGEQYF. The CDR3 region has the DNA TGTGCCAGCAGCTTAGGTACTAGTGGCGAGCAGTACTTC.